This TCR beta chain came from a study of metastatic and nonmetastatic thyroid tumors. Trimming left V 7 bases short and J 3 bases short, with 16 bases between. The CDR3 has 15 residues. TCRdb re-called the PCR reads through MiXCR. The data contain roughly 34,000 clones, around a third of them singletons. Thyroid surgery had not been preceded by any treatment in any patient. This receptor was identified in a female donor with papillary thyroid cancer or a benign thyroid nodule (not recorded which). Some clones in this sample may be carry-over from other donors' samples. The source material was tumor tissue. This chain joins TRBV12-3 or TRBV12-4 and TRBJ2-1; D may match TRBD1 or TRBD2 (6 bases each). This chain's CDR3 is CASTRLRGDYNEQFF. The DNA for the CDR3 is TGTGCCAGCACCCGTTTAAGGGGGGACTACAATGAGCAGTTCTTC.